This is a list of T cell receptor beta chains from one sample in a study of shared clonotypes between healthy human individuals. The data were produced by immunoSEQ multiplex PCR, yet TCRdb's version contains in-frame clones alone and is incomplete. Of 700,000 to 950,000 clones in the sample, just over 95% were seen once. Sequenced material: naive CD8+ T cells sorted from blood. The receptors were sampled from a man aged 25 to 40 in good health. Each CDR3 is given with its conserved first and last residue. The order of the fields is D gene, clone size, V gene, J gene, CDR3 protein, CDR3 DNA. D genes are given only for firm matches. The listing skips clone size in some rows; elsewhere it reads once, few, many or a size class.

.	.	TRBV29-1	TRBJ2-7	CSVLGESYEQYF	TGCAGCGTTCTGGGGGAGAGCTACGAGCAGTACTTC
.	.	TRBV9	TRBJ2-1	CASSVASASSYNEQFF	TGTGCCAGCAGCGTAGCCTCGGCTTCCTCCTACAATGAGCAGTTCTTC
.	.	TRBV6-6	TRBJ2-7	CASSNRTVYGYEQYF	TGTGCCAGCAGTAACCGGACAGTATACGGCTACGAGCAGTACTTC
TRBD1	.	TRBV25-1	TRBJ2-5	CASSELGTGEETQYF	TGTGCCAGCAGTGAACTCGGGACAGGGGAGGAGACCCAGTACTTC
.	.	TRBV2	TRBJ2-1	CASGGRESFF	TGTGCCAGCGGGGGTCGGGAGTCCTTCTTC
.	.	TRBV2	TRBJ2-7	CASSGGSSYEQYF	TGTGCCAGCAGTGGGGGAAGCTCCTACGAGCAGTACTTC
TRBD1	.	TRBV11-2	TRBJ2-1	CASSLGTGGGNEQFF	TGTGCCAGCAGCTTAGGGACAGGGGGCGGAAATGAGCAGTTCTTC
.	.	TRBV6-5	TRBJ1-1	CASSYSMTGGHFF	TGTGCCAGCAGTTACTCGATGACGGGTGGGCATTTCTTT
.	.	TRBV30	TRBJ2-3	CAWNLARVGTDTQYF	TGTGCCTGGAATCTCGCCAGGGTGGGGACAGATACGCAGTATTTT
.	.	TRBV7-3	TRBJ2-3	CASSLQGKSSTDTQYF	TGTGCCAGCAGCTTACAGGGCAAATCTAGCACAGATACGCAGTATTTT
.	.	TRBV7-8	TRBJ2-7	CASREGVTGPSYEQYF	TGTGCCAGCAGGGAGGGAGTTACGGGCCCCTCCTACGAGCAGTACTTC
.	.	TRBV11-3	TRBJ2-5	CASSLRPQETQYF	TGTGCCAGCAGCTTAAGACCTCAAGAGACCCAGTACTTC
.	.	TRBV5-1	TRBJ2-3	CASSPNDRFLTDTQYF	TGCGCCAGCAGTCCTAATGACAGATTCCTCACAGATACGCAGTATTTT
TRBD2	.	TRBV9	TRBJ2-1	CASSDPTGTSGISEQFF	TGTGCCAGCAGCGACCCGACCGGGACTAGCGGGATCAGTGAGCAGTTCTTC
.	.	TRBV2	TRBJ2-7	CASRDGTSYEQYF	TGTGCCAGCAGGGACGGGACGTCCTACGAGCAGTACTTC
.	.	TRBV6-5	TRBJ2-1	CASSYSLGFSYNEQFF	TGTGCCAGCAGTTACTCTCTGGGATTCTCCTACAATGAGCAGTTCTTC
.	.	TRBV15	TRBJ2-7	CATSMGRDIYEQYF	TGTGCCACCAGCATGGGGAGAGACATATACGAGCAGTACTTC
TRBD2	.	TRBV12-5	TRBJ2-1	CASGLFPIEEREQVAEQFF	TGTGCTAGTGGTTTGTTTCCGATTGAGGAGCGGGAGCAAGTTGCTGAGCAGTTCTTC
.	.	TRBV28	TRBJ1-3	CASSPGSAYSGNTIYF	TGTGCCAGCAGCCCCGGGTCCGCATACTCTGGAAACACCATATATTTT
.	.	TRBV11-2	TRBJ2-5	CASSSSGTGRQTQYF	TGTGCCAGCAGCTCCTCCGGGACGGGGCGCCAGACCCAGTACTTC
.	.	TRBV5-1	TRBJ1-2	CASSLAKFSQGYNYGYTF	TGCGCCAGCAGCTTGGCTAAGTTTAGCCAAGGATATAACTATGGCTACACCTTC
.	.	TRBV5-5	TRBJ2-7	CASSPGHGFYEQYF	TGTGCCAGCAGCCCGGGACACGGATTCTACGAGCAGTACTTC
.	.	TRBV6-5	TRBJ1-5	CASSYSNGSPQHF	TGTGCCAGCAGTTACTCGAATGGCTCGCCCCAGCATTTT
TRBD1	.	TRBV2	TRBJ2-1	CASSGDRDYNEQFF	TGTGCCAGCAGTGGGGACAGGGATTACAATGAGCAGTTCTTC
TRBD1	once	TRBV2	TRBJ2-1	CASSPGQGFDEQFF	TGTGCCAGCAGCCCGGGACAGGGGTTCGATGAGCAGTTCTTC
.	.	TRBV7-2	TRBJ2-2	CASSLDALRIGELFF	TGTGCCAGCAGCTTAGATGCCCTGCGGATCGGGGAGCTGTTTTTT
TRBD1	.	TRBV5-4	TRBJ2-7	CASSQGQGGVYEQYF	TGTGCCAGCAGCCAAGGACAGGGGGGAGTTTACGAGCAGTACTTC
.	.	TRBV14	TRBJ2-1	CASSQEDGSSYNEQFF	TGTGCCAGCAGCCAAGAGGACGGGAGCTCCTACAATGAGCAGTTCTTC
.	.	TRBV11-2	TRBJ2-3	CASSLGPSADTQYF	TGTGCCAGCAGCTTAGGCCCTAGTGCGGATACGCAGTATTTT
TRBD1	.	TRBV11-2	TRBJ1-3	CASSFTGVNSRNTIYF	TGTGCCAGCAGCTTCACAGGGGTTAACTCTAGAAACACCATATATTTT
.	.	TRBV7-2	TRBJ2-1	CASSVGSASARTYNEQFF	TGTGCCAGCAGCGTAGGGTCAGCATCCGCCAGGACCTACAATGAGCAGTTCTTC
.	.	TRBV18	TRBJ1-5	CASSRQQGSGQPQHF	TGTGCCAGCTCACGGCAACAGGGCTCAGGTCAGCCCCAGCATTTT
TRBD2	once	TRBV9	TRBJ2-7	CASSDKGTSGSSYEQYF	TGTGCCAGCAGCGATAAGGGGACTAGCGGGAGCTCCTACGAGCAGTACTTC
TRBD1	.	TRBV15	TRBJ2-7	CATSIRTGITYEQYF	TGTGCCACCAGTATTAGGACAGGGATAACCTACGAGCAGTACTTC
.	.	TRBV2	TRBJ2-1	CASSEASRADNEQFF	TGTGCCAGCAGTGAAGCCTCCCGGGCCGACAATGAGCAGTTCTTC
.	.	TRBV7-9	TRBJ2-1	CASSGVANKQFF	TGTGCCAGCAGTGGGGTTGCAAATAAGCAGTTCTTC
TRBD2	.	TRBV2	TRBJ2-7	CASGEWGTSGSFYEQYF	TGTGCCAGCGGGGAGTGGGGGACTAGCGGGAGTTTCTACGAGCAGTACTTC
TRBD1	.	TRBV27	TRBJ1-2	CASSPVTGQNYGYTF	TGTGCCAGCAGTCCGGTAACGGGACAGAACTATGGCTACACCTTC
.	.	TRBV5-8	TRBJ1-5	CASSLVRGNQPQHF	TGTGCCAGCAGCTTGGTCAGGGGCAATCAGCCCCAGCATTTT
.	.	TRBV27	TRBJ2-7	CASSEMTGPYEQYF	TGTGCCAGCAGTGAGATGACTGGCCCCTACGAGCAGTACTTC
TRBD2	.	TRBV7-9	TRBJ2-1	CASSLVSSGSMNEQFF	TGTGCCAGCAGCTTAGTTAGTAGCGGGAGCATGAATGAGCAGTTCTTC
TRBD1	once	TRBV4-1	TRBJ1-1	CASSHRQGIATEAFF	TGCGCCAGCAGCCACAGACAGGGGATTGCCACTGAAGCTTTCTTT
.	.	TRBV6-6	TRBJ2-5	CASSYSTARGETQYF	TGTGCCAGCAGTTACTCAACTGCCAGGGGAGAGACCCAGTACTTC
.	.	TRBV4-3	TRBJ1-1	CASSPDRRNTEAFF	TGCGCCAGCAGCCCAGATAGGAGGAACACTGAAGCTTTCTTT
.	.	TRBV28	TRBJ2-1	CASTDSWGEQFF	TGTGCCAGCACCGATTCCTGGGGTGAGCAGTTCTTC
TRBD2	.	TRBV5-1	TRBJ2-7	CASSLGTSGTYEQYF	TGCGCCAGCAGCTTGGGGACTAGCGGGACCTACGAGCAGTACTTC
TRBD2	.	TRBV7-6	TRBJ2-7	CASSLRASGFYEQYF	TGTGCCAGCAGCTTACGGGCTAGCGGCTTCTACGAGCAGTACTTC
.	.	TRBV7-9	TRBJ2-7	CASSPGTRDEQYF	TGTGCCAGCAGCCCCGGGACTCGGGACGAGCAGTACTTC
TRBD1	.	TRBV28	TRBJ2-7	CASSRSGTGDYEQYF	TGTGCCAGCAGCCGATCCGGGACAGGGGACTACGAGCAGTACTTC
.	once	TRBV4-3	TRBJ2-7	CASSQYTGTYEQYF	TGCGCCAGCAGCCAATATACTGGAACCTACGAGCAGTACTTC
.	.	TRBV11-2	TRBJ1-4	CASSPLPDISNEKLFF	TGTGCCAGCAGCCCACTACCCGACATCAGTAATGAAAAACTGTTTTTT
TRBD2	once	TRBV9	TRBJ2-1	CASSGSGRADEQFF	TGTGCCAGCAGCGGTAGCGGGAGGGCAGATGAGCAGTTCTTC
.	.	TRBV4-1	TRBJ1-1	CASSPGGSGVNTEAFF	TGCGCCAGCAGCCCGGGTGGTTCCGGGGTGAACACTGAAGCTTTCTTT
TRBD1	.	TRBV19	TRBJ1-1	CASTLATGAWAEAFF	TGTGCCAGTACCCTTGCAACAGGGGCCTGGGCTGAAGCTTTCTTT